Shown below are 13 T cell receptor beta chains from a single sample sequenced in a study of T cells of healthy individuals. TCRdb redid the calling of the 5' RACE reads with MiXCR, one entry per CDR3 protein. The sample consists of about 41,000 distinct CDR3 sequences, 4% to 5.5% of them appearing once. The source is a human donor in good health.

The sample holds a few counts of this clonotype. This may come from a read error, since a much larger clone is one base off. This chain links TRBV27 with TRBJ1-2; the D is unclear. CDR1 is MNHEY and CDR2 is SMNVEV in the germline V gene (reference sequence). This CDR3 spans 13 amino acids. The CDR3 nucleotides read TGTGCCAGCAGTTCGGATGCTAACTATGGCTACAACTTC. Amino acids: CASSSDANYGYNF.

In this sample, this clonotype turned up many times. The V and J genes are TRBV11-2 and TRBJ1-1; 8 bases agree with TRBD1. CDR3 size: 15 residues. V lost 0 bases and J lost 4; bases outside the gene matches: 4. Germline V gene sequence: CDR1 SGHAT, CDR2 FQNNGV. The CDR3: CASSLERTGSTEAFF. CDR3 coding DNA: TGTGCCAGCAGCTTAGAGCGGACAGGGAGCACTGAAGCTTTCTTT.

The chain joins TRBV6-5 to TRBJ1-2; perhaps TRBD1 as D (5 bases). Trimming shortened V by 0 bases and J by 8 bases, and 16 bases separated the two germline ends. The CDR3 sequence is 15 residues long. The germline V gene encodes CDR1 MNHEY and CDR2 SVGAGI. The CDR3 region has the DNA TGTGCCAGCAGTTACTCGTGGCAGGGAGTCACGGGCTACACCTTC. Translated, it gives CASSYSWQGVTGYTF.

This chain uses TRBV6-1 with TRBJ1-5, with no clear D. CDR3 length: 13 amino acids. V lost 8 bases and J 0 bases, leaving 8 bases between the germline ends. The V gene's germline CDR1 is MNHNS and CDR2 SASEGT. The CDR3 reads CASGQNSNQPQHF. The CDR3 DNA is TGTGCCAGCGGCCAAAATAGCAATCAGCCCCAGCATTTT.

This clonotype was observed many times. This chain connects TRBV7-8 to TRBJ1-1, with 7 bases aligning to TRBD1. V was clipped by 5 bases and J by 5 bases; unmatched bases: 8. There are 14 residues in the CDR3. Germline CDR1 reads SGHVS; CDR2 reads FQNEAQ. DNA for the CDR3: TGTGCCAGCAGCCCCCGGACAGGCCCGACTGAAGCTTTCTTT. Its protein is CASSPRTGPTEAFF.

This clonotype has more than one count but fewer than ten. In DNA, the CDR3 is TGTGCCAGCAGCTTAATAAGGCCCCCCATGGGCTACACCTTC. Its translation is CASSLIRPPMGYTF. The gene calls are TRBV7-9 and TRBJ1-2; no clear D gene. The CDR3 extends over 14 amino acids. V lost 2 bases and J 8 bases, leaving 15 bases between the germline ends. Germline assignment: CDR1 SEHNR and CDR2 FQNEAQ (reference sequence).

In this sample, this clonotype is medium-sized. The CDR3 DNA sequence: TGTGCCAGCAGTGACGCTGGGGCCACAGATACGCAGTATTTT. This sequence encodes CASSDAGATDTQYF. The genes are TRBV6-4 and TRBJ2-3; a weak D match, TRBD1 (5 bases). This CDR3 region has 14 residues. Trimming stripped 2 bases from V and 2 bases from J, with 8 bases between. Germline V gives CDR1 MRHNA, CDR2 SNTAGT.

The chain links TRBV5-1 to TRBJ1-5; 8 positions match TRBD1. CDR1 is SGHRS and CDR2 is YFSETQ in the germline V gene. The ends lost 4 bases at V and 3 bases at J; junction bases unmatched: 6. CDR3 length: 15 amino acids. The chain's CDR3 is CASSLTGGNNQPQHF. The CDR3 region has the DNA TGCGCCAGCAGCCTTACAGGGGGTAACAATCAGCCCCAGCATTTT.

The CDR3 DNA sequence: TGTGCCAGCAGCCCGAATAACAGAAACTATGGCTACACCTTC. This codes for CASSPNNRNYGYTF. The chain recombines TRBV3-1 with TRBJ1-2, with no clear D. Trimming left V 4 bases short and J 2 bases short, with 11 bases between. The CDR3 runs to 14 residues. CDR1 and CDR2 from the germline V gene are LGHDT and YNNKEL (reference sequence).

The chain joins TRBV21-1 to TRBJ1-5; the DNA was not used to check the table's D call, TRBD1. TRBV21-1 is a listed pseudogene. The CDR3 runs to 19 residues. The CDR3 spells CASSALGQGEPYSNQPQHF. The CDR3 nucleotides are TGTGCCAGCAGCGCCCTGGGACAGGGGGAGCCTTATAGCAATCAGCCCCAGCATTTT.

This clonotype was seen ten or more times. The rearrangement uses TRBV19 and TRBJ2-1; D is unclear. Germline V gene lookup returns CDR1 LNHDA and CDR2 SQIVND (reference sequence). CDR3 length: 17 amino acids. Between the trimmed V and J ends, which lost 8 bases and 4 bases, there was a span of 24 bases. CDR3 in DNA: TGTGCCAGTCAGTATCCCTTCGTCGGTGAGGTGTACAATGAGCAGTTCTTC. Translated: CASQYPFVGEVYNEQFF. Based on the CDR3 plus reference TRBV19 and TRBJ2-1, the full variable domain is DGGITQSPKYLFRKEGQNVTLSCEQNLNHDAMYWYRQDPGQGLRLIYYSQIVNDFQKGDIAEGYSVSREKKESFPLTVTSAQKNPTAFYLCASQYPFVGEVYNEQFFGPGTRLTVL.

This clonotype occurred a few times. The V call is TRBV7-2, the J call TRBJ2-7; 9 nucleotides align to TRBD1. The junction had 5 bases not matched to a gene; V was cut back by 5 bases and J by 3 bases. CDR1 and CDR2 from the germline V gene are SGHTA and FQGNSA. CDR3 size: 14 residues. CDR3 in amino acids: CASSPDRGLYEQYF. CDR3 in DNA: TGTGCCAGCAGCCCGGACAGGGGTCTCTACGAGCAGTACTTC. The full variable domain, its missing parts supplied by reference TRBV7-2 and TRBJ2-7, is GAGVSQSPSNKVTEKGKDVELRCDPISGHTALYWYRQSLGQGLEFLIYFQGNSAPDKSGLPSDRFSAERTGGSVSTLTIQRTQQEDSAVYLCASSPDRGLYEQYFGPGTRLTVT.

The DNA for the CDR3 is TGTGCCAGCAGCGCGTCTGGGGGCGCTTATTCACCCCTCCACTTT. This codes for CASSASGGAYSPLHF. The V call is TRBV9, the J call TRBJ1-6; D may be TRBD1 (6 bases). CDR3 size: 15 residues. V was clipped by 3 bases and J by 8 bases, with 15 bases between them. Germline V gene data show CDR1 as SGDLS and CDR2 as YYNGEE.